Listed here are 17 T cell receptor beta chains from one sample, sequenced in a study of control samples from healthy donors and cancer patients (TCRdb year 2020). Library preparation used the immunoSEQ multiplex PCR assay. In its TCRdb copy, this immuneACCESS table keeps in-frame sequences only and misses some clones. Where compared with another copy, unresolved V genes explain less than half of these, and the others have no known cause. This sample is represented by 120,000 or so clones; more than 75% of them were singletons. The ten largest clones take up 2.9% of the sample. The sequenced sample was blood. Receptors originate from a man aged 55-75 years in good health.

This rearrangement joins TRBV10-2 to TRBJ2-3, with TRBD2 matching over 9 bases. J lost 2 bases, V lost 5 bases, and 5 bases had no gene match. This CDR3 has 15 amino acids. CDR1 and CDR2 (germline): WSHSY, SAAADI. The CDR3 coding sequence is TGCGCCAGCAGTTCGAGCGGGGGGTACACAGATACGCAGTATTTT. It encodes CASSSSGGYTDTQYF.

This clone was seen a single time. The chain recombines TRBV7-9 with TRBJ2-7, with no clear D. The V gene lost 0 bases and the J gene lost 6 bases, with 9 bases spanning the gap. The CDR3 runs 13 residues. Germline V lookup: CDR1 SEHNR, CDR2 FQNEAQ (reference sequence). The CDR3 DNA reads as TGTGCCAGCAGCTTAGCATTCAGAGGCGAGCAGTACTTC. This codes for CASSLAFRGEQYF.

This clone occurred a few times. The chain recombines TRBV6-1 with TRBJ1-2; tentatively, D is TRBD1 (5 bases). This CDR3 region has 14 residues. CDR1 MNHNS and CDR2 SASEGT come from the germline V gene. V gave up 0 bases and J gave up 6 bases, with 11 bases separating them. CDR3 DNA: TGTGCCAGCAGTGAAGCGTGGCAGGGAAATGGCTACACCTTC. It translates to CASSEAWQGNGYTF.

This chain uses TRBV6-2 or TRBV6-3 with TRBJ1-1; no clear D. Trimming stripped 6 bases from V and 0 bases from J, with 11 bases between. Germline V gives CDR1 MNHEY, CDR2 SVGEGT. The CDR3 is 14 amino acids. The DNA for the CDR3 is TGTGCCAGCAGCCAGTTGGCCATGAACACTGAAGCTTTCTTT. Its translation is CASSQLAMNTEAFF.

The chain uses TRBV28 and TRBJ2-7, with TRBD1 identical over 8 bases. The V gene end was trimmed by 5 bases and the J gene end by 3 bases; junction bases not matched to a gene: 9. Germline loops: CDR1 MDHEN, CDR2 SYDVKM. There are 15 residues in the CDR3. DNA of the CDR3: TGTGCCAGCAGTCCCCCTCGACAGGGGTTCTACGAGCAGTACTTC. This sequence encodes CASSPPRQGFYEQYF. Based on the CDR3 plus reference TRBV28 and TRBJ2-7, the full variable domain is DVKVTQSSRYLVKRTGEKVFLECVQDMDHENMFWYRQDPGLGLRLIYFSYDVKMKEKGDIPEGYSVSREKKERFSLILESASTNQTSMYLCASSPPRQGFYEQYFGPGTRLTVT.

The V gene is TRBV19, the J gene TRBJ1-3; unclear D gene. The CDR3 totals 13 residues. Looked up from germline, CDR1 is LNHDA and CDR2 is SQIVND (reference sequence). The germline V and J ends were trimmed by 10 bases and 0 bases, with 10 bases remaining between them. The CDR3 DNA is TGTGCCACTCACCCCCTCTCTGGAAACACCATATATTTT. Translating gives CATHPLSGNTIYF.

This chain uses TRBV6-2 or TRBV6-3 with TRBJ1-5; no firm D call. The CDR3 runs 14 residues. Looked up from germline, CDR1 is MNHEY and CDR2 is SVGEGT. V lost 2 bases to trimming and J lost 5 bases, with 10 bases between them. The CDR3 coding sequence is TGTGCCAGCAGTTACGTCTTCAGTGATCAGCCCCAGCATTTT. This encodes CASSYVFSDQPQHF.

This clone was detected once. The chain joins TRBV28 to TRBJ1-6; TRBD1 might be the D (6 bases). The germline V gene has CDR1 MDHEN and CDR2 SYDVKM. This CDR3 region has 17 residues. V was cut by 7 bases and J by 1 base, with 17 bases left in between. This chain's CDR3 is CASTRPTGGSYNSPLHF. CDR3 bases: TGTGCCAGCACCCGCCCGACAGGTGGGTCCTATAATTCACCCCTCCACTTT. Full variable domain (rest looked up from reference TRBV28 and TRBJ1-6): DVKVTQSSRYLVKRTGEKVFLECVQDMDHENMFWYRQDPGLGLRLIYFSYDVKMKEKGDIPEGYSVSREKKERFSLILESASTNQTSMYLCASTRPTGGSYNSPLHFGNGTRLTVT.

The V gene is TRBV9, the J gene TRBJ1-1; TRBD1 matches at 7 bases. The CDR3 runs 15 residues. Germline-derived CDR1 and CDR2 are SGDLS and YYNGEE. Losses at the gene ends were 4 bases for V and 0 bases for J; bases not matched to a gene: 6. The CDR3, as DNA: TGTGCCAGCAGCATTAAGGGACAGATGAACACTGAAGCTTTCTTT. Translated: CASSIKGQMNTEAFF. The full variable domain, with the rest looked up from reference TRBV9 and TRBJ1-1, is DSGVTQTPKHLITATGQRVTLRCSPRSGDLSVYWYQQSLDQGLQFLIQYYNGEERAKGNILERFSAQQFPDLHSELNLSSLELGDSALYFCASSIKGQMNTEAFFGQGTRLTVV.

The chain employs TRBV6-4 and TRBJ2-1; D is undetermined. V was pared by 2 bases and J by 15 bases, with 11 bases between. Germline V lookup: CDR1 MRHNA, CDR2 SNTAGT. This CDR3 contains 11 residues. The CDR3 spells CASSDGPFLFF. The CDR3 coding sequence is TGTGCCAGCAGTGACGGGCCATTCTTGTTCTTC.

This clone was counted a single time. The chain links TRBV19 to TRBJ2-6, with 7 bases that match TRBD1. V dropped 4 bases and J dropped 0; count of bases not matched to a gene: 6. The CDR3 has 17 residues. Germline V gene data show CDR1 as LNHDA and CDR2 as SQIVND (reference sequence). The CDR3 is CASSTQGYSSGANVLTF. CDR3 nucleotides: TGTGCCAGTAGTACACAGGGGTATTCCTCTGGGGCCAACGTCCTGACTTTC. Full variable domain (rest looked up from reference TRBV19 and TRBJ2-6): DGGITQSPKYLFRKEGQNVTLSCEQNLNHDAMYWYRQDPGQGLRLIYYSQIVNDFQKGDIAEGYSVSREKKESFPLTVTSAQKNPTAFYLCASSTQGYSSGANVLTFGAGSRLTVL.

The chain is built from TRBV11-3 and TRBJ1-1; maybe TRBD1 (5 bases). This CDR3 comprises 15 residues. V gave up 5 bases and J gave up 4 bases, with 17 bases separating them. CDR1 and CDR2 (germline): SGHNT, YENEEA. CDR3 DNA sequence: TGTGCCAGCAGCGTGTGGGGCAGGGAGGGCACTGAAGCTTTCTTT. It specifies CASSVWGREGTEAFF.

This clone was seen once. The V gene is TRBV20-1, the J gene TRBJ2-2; D possibly uses TRBD1 or TRBD2 (5 bases each). CDR3 length: 11 amino acids. Germline CDR1 DFQATT, CDR2 SNEGSKA (reference sequence). V was pared by 7 bases and J by 7 bases, with 10 bases between. The CDR3 spells CSVGGGGELFF. Written as DNA, the CDR3 is TGCAGTGTTGGGGGTGGCGGGGAGCTGTTTTTT.

This clone was counted a few times. The CDR3 sequence: CASSPGQESGELFF. CDR3 coding DNA: TGTGCCAGCTCACCGGGACAGGAGTCCGGGGAGCTGTTTTTT. The chain joins TRBV18 to TRBJ2-2; 8 nucleotides align to TRBD1. V lost 3 bases to trimming and J lost 6 bases; unmatched junction nucleotides: 3. Germline lookup yields CDR1 KGHSH and CDR2 LQKENI. The CDR3 has 14 amino acids.

This chain uses TRBV25-1 with TRBJ1-4; 7 bases are a match to TRBD1. With V trimmed by 8 bases and J by 4 bases, 4 bases remained unmatched. The CDR3 has 13 residues. The germline CDR1 and CDR2 sequences are MGHDK and SYGVNS. CDR3 residues: CASGTVRNEKLFF. Written as DNA, the CDR3 is TGTGCCAGCGGGACAGTCCGTAATGAAAAACTGTTTTTT.

The V call is TRBV11-2, the J call TRBJ1-6, with 7 bases fitting TRBD1. Germline CDR1 is SGHAT and CDR2 is FQNNGV. The CDR3 contains 16 residues. V dropped 3 bases and J dropped 7; count of bases not matched to a gene: 9. In nucleotides, the CDR3 is TGTGCCAGCAGCTTCCTAAGGGACAGCCAGAATTCACCCCTCCACTTT. This gives the protein CASSFLRDSQNSPLHF.

The V gene is TRBV15, the J gene TRBJ1-4; D is ambiguous. V was cut by 1 base and J by 3 bases, with 9 bases left in between. CDR1 and CDR2 from the germline V gene are LNHNV and YYDKDF (reference sequence). The CDR3 has 15 residues. As DNA, the CDR3 is TGTGCCACCAGCAGAGCGGCGACACCTAATGAAAAACTGTTTTTT. Protein product: CATSRAATPNEKLFF.